This is a list of T cell receptor beta chains from one sample in a study of cytomegalovirus exposure and HLA in healthy donors. Clones were read by immunoSEQ multiplex PCR, and TCRdb kept only the in-frame ones, dropping some. This sample yields 110,000 or so clones, of which about 82% are seen a single time; roughly 5.3% belongs to the top ten. Sequences were obtained from PBMCs. The receptor source for this set is a man younger than 35 in good health and CMV-seronegative. Both conserved end residues are trimmed from each CDR3.

V: TRBV6-5; J: TRBJ1-1; CDR3: ASSYLGHTEAF
V: TRBV5-1; J: TRBJ2-3; CDR3: ASSGSGFTDTQY
V: TRBV20-1; J: TRBJ2-1; CDR3: SARDGGRRF
V: TRBV30; J: TRBJ2-3; CDR3: AWSEERSTDTQY
V: TRBV6-5; J: TRBJ1-2; CDR3: ASSPDRRNYGYT
V: TRBV6-5; J: TRBJ2-3; CDR3: ASRPQGVLTDTQY
V: TRBV30; J: TRBJ2-7; CDR3: AWSVSSPYEQY
V: TRBV6-1; J: TRBJ2-7; CDR3: ASSDKGKSRYEQY
V: TRBV15; J: TRBJ2-1; CDR3: ATSRVPGLGTLTPAEQF
V: TRBV9; J: TRBJ1-2; CDR3: ASSPRQGINYGYT
V: TRBV5-6; J: TRBJ2-5; CDR3: ASSSSSGGGVETQY
V: TRBV6-1; J: TRBJ1-2; CDR3: ASRTGETKGGYT
V: TRBV2; J: TRBJ1-6; CDR3: ASRVGTGSPLH
V: TRBV5-4; J: TRBJ2-3; CDR3: ASSSPGLHLRDTQY
V: TRBV5-8; J: TRBJ2-3; CDR3: ASSFRIASDTQY
V: TRBV29-1; J: TRBJ2-1; CDR3: SALLGGEDGGAYNEQF
V: TRBV11-2; J: TRBJ2-1; CDR3: ASSLRTSGSSSYNEQF
V: TRBV5-1; J: TRBJ1-1; CDR3: ASSLERDTEAF
V: TRBV30; J: TRBJ1-4; CDR3: AWSRGQGSEKLF
V: TRBV21-1; J: TRBJ2-7; CDR3: ASSPRTSGRENRNEQY
V: TRBV5-4; J: TRBJ2-3; CDR3: ASSLGGGYGTDTQY
V: TRBV30; J: TRBJ2-7; CDR3: AWSVRGQYSYEQY
V: TRBV19; J: TRBJ1-5; CDR3: ASWDRSNQPQH
V: TRBV6-4; J: TRBJ2-1; CDR3: ASSDRTSGGDEQF
V: TRBV27; J: TRBJ2-7; CDR3: ASSTPLMRANSYEQY
V: TRBV7-9; J: TRBJ1-3; CDR3: ASSRQDHSGNTIY
V: TRBV5-4; J: TRBJ2-2; CDR3: ASSLGSSGNRVTGELF
V: TRBV14; J: TRBJ1-1; CDR3: ASSEQGASLAF
V: TRBV5-1; J: TRBJ2-1; CDR3: ASSRGLAGDEQF
V: TRBV5-1; J: TRBJ2-7; CDR3: ASTGGSTEQY
V: TRBV28; J: TRBJ1-6; CDR3: ASSFRTGLNNSPLH
V: TRBV30; J: TRBJ2-7; CDR3: ALRTVGSYEQY
V: TRBV27; J: TRBJ1-2; CDR3: ASSPPGQGAALSGYT
V: TRBV5-6; J: TRBJ2-7; CDR3: ASSPGAGRGISYEQY
V: TRBV14; J: TRBJ2-7; CDR3: ASSPLTSGGAHEQY
V: TRBV7-9; J: TRBJ1-6; CDR3: ASSTTVGASYNSPLH
V: TRBV30; J: TRBJ1-1; CDR3: AWSGGDSNEAF
V: TRBV4-1; J: TRBJ1-1; CDR3: ASSQGTENTEAF
V: TRBV19; J: TRBJ1-1; CDR3: ASSIPGSSSAF
V: TRBV9; J: TRBJ1-2; CDR3: ASSVRGSGYT
V: TRBV2; J: TRBJ2-7; CDR3: ASSYRIMDYEQY
V: TRBV25-1; J: TRBJ2-3; CDR3: ASSEFGREGQY
V: TRBV30; J: TRBJ2-3; CDR3: AWISTSGSTDTQY
V: TRBV5-1; J: TRBJ1-4; CDR3: ASSLDGTDEKLF
V: TRBV7-9; J: TRBJ1-1; CDR3: ASSTLSGTGGLNTEAF
V: TRBV19; J: TRBJ1-1; CDR3: ASSIAKNTEAF
V: TRBV19; J: TRBJ2-7; CDR3: ASSSRGVVGEQY
V: TRBV6-1; J: TRBJ2-1; CDR3: ASSVRGLAGTNEQF
V: TRBV29-1; J: TRBJ2-2; CDR3: SARGTVNTGELF
V: TRBV11-2; J: TRBJ2-1; CDR3: ASSSLLAGGTNEQF